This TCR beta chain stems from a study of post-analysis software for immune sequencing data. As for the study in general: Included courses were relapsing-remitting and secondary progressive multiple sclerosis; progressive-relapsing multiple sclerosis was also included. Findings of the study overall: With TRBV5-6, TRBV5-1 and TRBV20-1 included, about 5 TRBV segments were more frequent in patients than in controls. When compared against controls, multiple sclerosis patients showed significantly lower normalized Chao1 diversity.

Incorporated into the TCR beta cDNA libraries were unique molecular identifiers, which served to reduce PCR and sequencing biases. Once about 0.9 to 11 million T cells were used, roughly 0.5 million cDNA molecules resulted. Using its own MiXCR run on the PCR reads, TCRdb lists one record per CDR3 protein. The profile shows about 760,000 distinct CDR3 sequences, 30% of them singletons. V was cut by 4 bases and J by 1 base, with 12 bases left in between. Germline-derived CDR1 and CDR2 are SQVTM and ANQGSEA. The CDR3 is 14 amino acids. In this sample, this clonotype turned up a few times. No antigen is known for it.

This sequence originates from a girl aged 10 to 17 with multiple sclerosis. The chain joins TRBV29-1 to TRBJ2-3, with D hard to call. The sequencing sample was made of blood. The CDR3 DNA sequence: TGCAGCGTTGCGGGCAGGCCCGGCACAGATACGCAGTATTTT. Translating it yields CSVAGRPGTDTQYF.